A single sample gave rise to the 9 T cell receptor beta chains below, sequenced in a study of T cell responses to AZD1222 COVID-19 vaccine (dated by TCRdb to 2020 to 2023). This specimen's time point label, per the study, means: baseline before first vaccination. The intended sense of this specimen's treatment or condition label: meningococcal conjugate vaccine given as trial control. Library generation was performed with the immunoSEQ multiplex PCR assay. The clones in this table, taken by TCRdb from immuneACCESS, are in-frame only. Not every clone is retained; where verified, under half of the shortfall comes from an unresolved V gene, and the cause of the rest is unknown. The sample table holds about 100,000 clones, of which around 87% were seen once. Of the sample, around 3.8% falls within the top ten clones. Source: peripheral blood, taken on day 0 of MenACWY control vaccination. The receptors stem from an adult in good health.

V gene TRBV4-2 combines with J gene TRBJ1-2, with a weak D call TRBD1 (5 bases). Germline V gene lookup returns CDR1 LGHNA and CDR2 YNFKEQ. V was pared by 1 base and J by 8 bases, with 17 bases between. This CDR3 region has 15 residues. CDR3 loop: CASSQVTDLYGGYTF. The CDR3 nucleotides read TGTGCCAGCAGCCAAGTGACAGATCTATATGGCGGCTACACCTTC.

This chain connects TRBV5-4 to TRBJ1-2; possibly TRBD1 for D (5 bases). The CDR3 spans 14 residues. With 1 base removed from V and 4 bases from J, the gap between germline ends came to 11 bases. Germline V gene data show CDR1 as SGHNT and CDR2 as YYREEE (reference sequence). CDR3 in amino acids: CASSLYGGGYGYTF. CDR3 nucleotide sequence: TGTGCCAGCAGCTTGTATGGGGGTGGCTATGGCTACACCTTC.

This chain links TRBV9 with TRBJ1-2; TRBD1 matches 7 bases. Germline CDR1 is SGDLS and CDR2 is YYNGEE. This CDR3 spans 15 amino acids. V lost 4 bases to trimming and J lost 0 bases; unmatched junction nucleotides: 6. CDR3 loop: CASSPRGHSNYGYTF. CDR3 bases: TGTGCCAGCAGCCCGAGGGGGCACTCTAACTATGGCTACACCTTC. Complete variable domain (other parts from reference TRBV9 and TRBJ1-2): DSGVTQTPKHLITATGQRVTLRCSPRSGDLSVYWYQQSLDQGLQFLIQYYNGEERAKGNILERFSAQQFPDLHSELNLSSLELGDSALYFCASSPRGHSNYGYTFGSGTRLTVV.

J is TRBJ2-3 and V is TRBV6-2 or TRBV6-3, with 14 positions matching TRBD2. The trim removed 6 bases at V and 6 bases at J, leaving 8 bases unmatched. CDR3 length: 16 residues. In germline, CDR1 is MNHEY, CDR2 SVGEGT. Written as DNA, the CDR3 is TGTGCCAGCAGCCCAAGACTAGCGGGGGGGCCGGATACGCAGTATTTT. This codes for CASSPRLAGGPDTQYF.

This clone was detected only a few times. The CDR3 DNA is TGTGCCAGTAGTTCCCGACAGGACGGTGCGGGCTACACCTTC. Amino acid sequence: CASSSRQDGAGYTF. The V call is TRBV19, the J call TRBJ1-2; TRBD1 is a possible D gene (6 bases). This CDR3 is 14 amino acids long. Trimming removed 5 bases at V and 8 bases at J, with 18 bases between. Germline-derived CDR1 and CDR2 are LNHDA and SQIVND (reference sequence).

This clone was seen only a few times. The V gene is TRBV30, the J gene TRBJ2-7, with 7 positions matching TRBD2. The germline CDR1 and CDR2 sequences are GTSNPN and SVGIG (reference sequence). This CDR3 spans 15 amino acids. The ends lost 0 bases at V and 3 bases at J; junction bases unmatched: 8. The CDR3 nucleotides read TGTGCCTGGAGTGTACGACGAGGGGAGGGCTACGAGCAGTACTTC. Amino acids: CAWSVRRGEGYEQYF.

V is TRBV2 and J is TRBJ2-7, with TRBD1 matching over 10 bases. V lost 5 bases, J lost 7 bases, and 8 bases stayed unmatched. The germline V gene encodes CDR1 SNHLY and CDR2 FYNNEI. There are 14 residues in the CDR3. The CDR3, as DNA: TGTGCCAGCAGTCCGAGACAGGGGGCGCAAGAGCAGTACTTC. The encoded protein is CASSPRQGAQEQYF.

The chain employs TRBV30 and TRBJ1-4; tentatively, D is TRBD1 (5 bases). CDR1 GTSNPN and CDR2 SVGIG come from the germline V gene (reference sequence). The CDR3 is 14 residues long. V was cut by 2 bases and J by 7 bases, with 14 bases left in between. The CDR3 loop is CAWSLGRGVEKLFF. The CDR3 DNA reads TGTGCCTGGAGTCTGGGGAGGGGTGTTGAAAAACTGTTTTTT.

The chain recombines TRBV5-1 with TRBJ1-2; D is unclear. Trimming cost V 4 bases and J 0 bases, with 13 bases left between them. The germline V gene has CDR1 SGHRS and CDR2 YFSETQ. The CDR3 contains 15 residues. The CDR3, as DNA: TGCGCCAGCAGCCCCTGGACGGGCACTAACTATGGCTACACCTTC. Its translation is CASSPWTGTNYGYTF.